A selection of T cell receptor beta chains follows, all from one sample in a study of patients and donors after allogeneic stem cell transplantation. TCRdb redid the calling of the RT-PCR reads with MiXCR, one entry per CDR3 protein. The sample consists of approximately 170,000 distinct CDR3 sequences, approximately 22% of them appearing once. Sequences were obtained from blood, either unsorted or a sorted T cell fraction (not recorded which). The receptors were sampled from a human donor who was either an allogeneic HSCT recipient or a stem cell or donor lymphocyte infusion donor (not recorded which). It is not recorded whose cells these are; they may come from a transplant donor. The CDR3 runs from the conserved cysteine through the conserved F or W. D genes are given only for firm matches. Clone size is stated in some rows and not others, as once, few, many or a class when expanded.

size: .; D: .; V: TRBV12-3/TRBV12-4; J: TRBJ2-1; CDR3: CASSETGRNNEQFF; DNA: TGTGCCAGCAGTGAGACGGGACGGAACAATGAGCAGTTCTTC
size: .; D: TRBD1; V: TRBV29-1; J: TRBJ2-7; CDR3: CSVGQGELHEQYF; DNA: TGCAGCGTGGGACAGGGGGAACTACACGAGCAGTACTTC
size: .; D: .; V: TRBV5-6; J: TRBJ2-5; CDR3: CASSPRFAAGETQYF; DNA: TGTGCCAGCAGCCCCCGGTTTGCGGCGGGAGAGACCCAGTACTTC
size: .; D: .; V: TRBV7-9; J: TRBJ2-7; CDR3: CASSPWAYEQYF; DNA: TGTGCCAGCAGCCCGTGGGCCTACGAGCAGTACTTC
size: few; D: TRBD1; V: TRBV29-1; J: TRBJ1-2; CDR3: CSVAPRDRGSYGYTF; DNA: TGCAGCGTTGCGCCCCGGGACAGGGGGAGCTATGGCTACACCTTC
size: few; D: .; V: TRBV6-5; J: TRBJ1-2; CDR3: CASSNAGDYGYTF; DNA: TGTGCCAGCAGCAACGCGGGGGACTATGGCTACACCTTC
size: .; D: TRBD2; V: TRBV20-1; J: TRBJ2-1; CDR3: CSARGVVSGGAFLPAEQFF; DNA: TGCAGTGCTAGAGGAGTAGTTAGCGGGGGGGCCTTCCTCCCAGCTGAGCAGTTCTTC
size: .; D: .; V: TRBV10-3; J: TRBJ2-3; CDR3: CAISESRGATSTDTQYF; DNA: TGTGCCATCAGTGAGTCGAGGGGGGCAACTAGCACAGATACGCAGTATTTT
size: .; D: .; V: TRBV4-1; J: TRBJ2-3; CDR3: CASSQAKDTQYF; DNA: TGCGCCAGCAGCCAAGCAAAAGATACGCAGTATTTT
size: many; D: .; V: TRBV7-9; J: TRBJ1-2; CDR3: CASSQPTGYGYTF; DNA: TGTGCCAGCAGTCAACCGACGGGGTATGGCTACACCTTC
size: .; D: TRBD2; V: TRBV14; J: TRBJ2-7; CDR3: CASSQDYGLADYEQYF; DNA: TGTGCCAGCAGCCAAGATTATGGACTAGCGGATTACGAGCAGTACTTC
size: .; D: TRBD2; V: TRBV5-1; J: TRBJ2-1; CDR3: CASRPRTSEYYNEQFF; DNA: TGCGCCAGCAGACCGAGGACTAGCGAATACTACAATGAGCAGTTCTTC
size: .; D: TRBD1; V: TRBV20-1; J: TRBJ2-7; CDR3: CSARESRDRTYEQYF; DNA: TGCAGTGCTAGAGAGAGCCGGGACAGGACCTACGAGCAGTACTTC
size: .; D: .; V: TRBV19; J: TRBJ1-1; CDR3: CASSIVGDLEAFF; DNA: TGTGCCAGTAGTATCGTGGGTGACCTTGAAGCTTTCTTT
size: .; D: .; V: TRBV4-1; J: TRBJ2-5; CDR3: CASSQDSLGGETQYF; DNA: TGCGCCAGCAGCCAAGATAGTCTTGGGGGGGAGACCCAGTACTTC
size: .; D: TRBD1; V: TRBV20-1; J: TRBJ2-7; CDR3: CSARGQGEAGEQYF; DNA: TGCAGTGCTCGTGGACAGGGGGAGGCGGGCGAGCAGTACTTC